The rows below give T cell receptor beta chains drawn from one sample of a study of early T cells in non-severe SARS-CoV-2 infection. TCRdb independently ran MiXCR on the 5' RACE reads; one entry per CDR3 protein. There are around 77,000 distinct CDR3 sequences in the sample; 12% occur only once, and roughly 15% lies in the top ten. The source material was whole blood, sampled at baseline. These receptors all stem from an adult who was a healthcare worker with PCR-confirmed SARS-CoV-2 infection or an uninfected control (not recorded which). The donor label of this sample is uncertain. Each CDR3 is given with its conserved first and last residue. D genes are given only for firm matches. Clone size is not always given. Where it is, it says once, few, many or a class for expanded clones.

cdr3_aa cdr3_nt clone_size v_call d_call j_call
CASIGDIYGYTF TGTGCCAGTATTGGGGACATCTATGGCTACACCTTC few TRBV6-6 . TRBJ1-2
CASTPWDGLETQYF TGCGCCAGCACGCCCTGGGACGGGCTGGAGACCCAGTACTTC many TRBV23-1 . TRBJ2-5
CSPRSGTGQETQYF TGCAGTCCAAGGTCGGGGACCGGCCAAGAGACCCAGTACTTC few TRBV20-1 . TRBJ2-5
CASSPSGTGLGYTF TGTGCCAGCTCACCGTCCGGGACAGGGCTAGGCTACACCTTC few TRBV18 TRBD1 TRBJ1-2
CASSYSGPRDRLPPLYTGELFF TGTGCCAGCAGTTACAGCGGGCCACGGGACAGACTTCCACCCCTTTACACCGGGGAGCTGTTTTTT . TRBV6-2/TRBV6-3 . TRBJ2-2
CASSRGRNTEAFF TGTGCCAGCAGCCGGGGGAGAAACACTGAAGCTTTCTTT . TRBV5-6 . TRBJ1-1
CASSQDVDQPQHF TGCGCCAGCAGCCAAGATGTCGATCAGCCCCAGCATTTT . TRBV4-1 . TRBJ1-5
CATTDRGNTGELFF TGTGCCACTACGGACAGGGGGAACACCGGGGAGCTGTTTTTT many TRBV7-8 TRBD1 TRBJ2-2
CASTLTGAEQFF TGTGCCAGCACCCTGACCGGGGCTGAGCAGTTCTTC . TRBV12-3/TRBV12-4 . TRBJ2-1
CASSADTYGYTF TGTGCCAGCAGCGCTGACACTTATGGCTACACCTTC many TRBV2 . TRBJ1-2
CASSLLGDYNSPLHF TGTGCCAGCAGTCTCTTAGGGGACTATAATTCACCCCTCCACTTT . TRBV27 . TRBJ1-6
CASIKVAGGNEQFF TGCGCCAGCATAAAGGTAGCGGGAGGCAATGAGCAGTTCTTC few TRBV10-1 TRBD2 TRBJ2-1
CASSSSGTGVDTQYF TGTGCCAGCAGTTCGTCCGGGACGGGGGTTGATACGCAGTATTTT . TRBV7-9 . TRBJ2-3
CASSRRNRANTGELFF TGTGCCAGCAGCCGCCGAAACAGAGCGAACACCGGGGAGCTGTTTTTT many TRBV7-2 . TRBJ2-2
CASSPGQPRGYTF TGTGCCAGCAGTCCCGGACAGCCCCGGGGCTACACCTTC many TRBV27 . TRBJ1-2
CASSFWTPANYGYTF TGTGCCAGCAGTTTTTGGACACCAGCTAACTATGGCTACACCTTC . TRBV12-3/TRBV12-4 . TRBJ1-2
CASSPAMYQETQYF TGTGCCAGCTCACCAGCGATGTACCAAGAGACCCAGTACTTC . TRBV18 . TRBJ2-5
CASSQEAGRGYTF TGTGCCAGCAGCCAAGAGGCGGGGCGAGGCTACACCTTC few TRBV3-1 . TRBJ1-2
CASSLAVKAGEQFF TGTGCCAGCAGCTTAGCCGTTAAAGCGGGTGAGCAGTTCTTC many TRBV11-3 . TRBJ2-1
CASSDGTGRYEQYF TGTGCCAGCAGCGACGGGACAGGGCGATACGAGCAGTACTTC . TRBV6-6 TRBD1 TRBJ2-7
CASSLSRVTGELFF TGTGCCAGCAGTTTAAGCAGGGTTACCGGGGAGCTGTTTTTT . TRBV12-3/TRBV12-4 . TRBJ2-2
CASSLYPGQGFAGANVLTF TGTGCCAGCAGTTTATATCCGGGACAGGGTTTCGCTGGGGCCAACGTCCTGACTTTC few TRBV27 TRBD1 TRBJ2-6
CSARDHTGRLAGTPGTQYF TGCAGTGCTAGAGATCATACGGGTAGACTAGCGGGGACCCCAGGGACCCAGTACTTC few TRBV20-1 TRBD2 TRBJ2-5
CAWGRGTLAGELFF TGTGCCTGGGGGCGGGGGACTTTGGCCGGGGAGCTGTTTTTT many TRBV30 TRBD2 TRBJ2-2
CSARGDRDTQYF TGCAGTGCTAGGGGGGATCGAGATACGCAGTATTTT many TRBV20-1 . TRBJ2-3
CSVEGTGQGYTF TGCAGCGTTGAAGGGACAGGGCAGGGCTACACCTTC . TRBV29-1 TRBD1 TRBJ1-2
CASSPRGEDTQYF TGTGCCAGCAGCCCAAGGGGGGAAGATACGCAGTATTTT . TRBV9 . TRBJ2-3
CSAVVMNTEAFF TGCAGTGCTGTTGTGATGAACACTGAAGCTTTCTTT . TRBV20-1 . TRBJ1-1
CASSLGVLYTF TGTGCCAGCAGTTTGGGGGTTCTCTACACCTTC many TRBV6-2/TRBV6-3 . TRBJ1-2
CSARSRGWETQYF TGCAGTGCTCGTTCCCGGGGATGGGAGACCCAGTACTTC few TRBV20-1 . TRBJ2-5
CASSQERGGGADTQYF TGCGCCAGCAGCCAAGAGAGAGGGGGAGGAGCAGATACGCAGTATTTT few TRBV4-1 . TRBJ2-3
CASSRAGTGMETQYF TGTGCCAGCAGCCGAGCCGGGACAGGGATGGAGACCCAGTACTTC many TRBV7-6 TRBD1 TRBJ2-5
CASSLAVLTGTQQFF TGTGCCAGCAGCTTAGCAGTCCTTACCGGGACCCAACAGTTCTTC many TRBV7-8 . TRBJ2-1
CASSLFTDTQYF TGTGCCAGCAGCTTATTCACAGATACGCAGTATTTT . TRBV5-5 . TRBJ2-3
CASRRETQGNTGELFF TGTGCCAGCAGGCGAGAAACCCAGGGAAACACCGGGGAGCTATTTTTT many TRBV6-6 . TRBJ2-2
CAIRLGRGDTGELFF TGTGCCATACGATTGGGGCGCGGGGACACCGGGGAGCTGTTTTTT . TRBV6-6 . TRBJ2-2
CASSQSMAGTEAFF TGTGCCAGCAGCCAAAGCATGGCGGGGACTGAAGCTTTCTTT many TRBV14 . TRBJ1-1
CASSPRLGFRNSPLHF TGCGCCAGCAGCCCCCGTTTGGGCTTTCGGAATTCACCCCTCCACTTT few TRBV4-1 . TRBJ1-6
CASSGGLAGYNEQFF TGTGCCAGCAGCGGGGGACTAGCGGGATACAATGAGCAGTTCTTC few TRBV6-2/TRBV6-3 TRBD2 TRBJ2-1
CASNRDRNYGYTF TGTGCCAGCAACAGAGACAGGAACTATGGCTACACCTTC many TRBV12-3/TRBV12-4 . TRBJ1-2
CASSLERAGGELFF TGTGCCAGCAGCCTGGAGCGGGCGGGCGGGGAGCTGTTTTTT few TRBV5-4 . TRBJ2-2
CASSYSTVNQPQHF TGTGCCAGCAGTTACTCAACGGTCAATCAGCCCCAGCATTTT . TRBV6-6 . TRBJ1-5
CASTPGQGAGEQYF TGTGCCAGCACCCCGGGACAGGGGGCGGGCGAGCAGTACTTC few TRBV4-2 TRBD1 TRBJ2-7
CASSLVGTGEYF TGTGCCAGCAGCTTAGTTGGGACAGGGGAATATTTT . TRBV7-2 TRBD1 TRBJ2-3
CASSAGSTEAFF TGTGCCAGCAGTGCAGGGTCCACTGAAGCTTTCTTT . TRBV6-5 . TRBJ1-1
CASSPLSRGSEQYF TGTGCCAGCAGTCCCCTGTCCAGGGGTAGCGAGCAGTACTTC . TRBV7-6 . TRBJ2-7
CATSDSRAENPTDTQYF TGTGCCACCAGTGATTCAAGGGCCGAGAATCCCACAGATACGCAGTATTTT . TRBV24-1 . TRBJ2-3
CASSFGRGGWDGYTF TGTGCCAGCAGTTTTGGACGGGGAGGATGGGATGGCTACACCTTC . TRBV12-3/TRBV12-4 . TRBJ1-2
CASRGIGVYNEQFF TGTGCCAGCAGGGGGATCGGCGTTTACAATGAGCAGTTCTTC many TRBV11-2 . TRBJ2-1
CSVGVGANYEQYF TGCAGCGTTGGGGTGGGGGCGAACTACGAGCAGTACTTC . TRBV29-1 . TRBJ2-7